This T cell receptor (beta chain) is from a study of blood T cell repertoires in COVID-19. Profiling relied on immunoSEQ multiplex PCR, and the TCRdb table lists in-frame clones only, not all of them. The sample lists about 190,000 clones, approximately 85% seen once, with 6.5% to 7.5% in the top ten. V gave up 4 bases and J gave up 0 bases, with 14 bases separating them. The CDR3 has 16 amino acids. In germline, CDR1 is KGHDR, CDR2 SFDVKD. J is TRBJ2-5 and V is TRBV24-1; D is unclear. The sample consisted of peripheral blood. The receptor was derived from a man older than 75 with COVID-19, enrolled during active disease. In DNA, the CDR3 is TGTGCCACCAGTGACCTTCGACGCGACAACCAAGAGACCCAGTACTTC. Translation: CATSDLRRDNQETQYF.